One sample yielded the 17 T cell receptor beta chains listed below, sequenced in a study of cytomegalovirus exposure and HLA in healthy donors. PCR used 60 Vbeta primers and 13 Jbeta primers. Sequencing was performed with immunoSEQ multiplex PCR; in TCRdb, only in-frame clones are kept and a portion is missing. The sample lists roughly 80,000 clones, about 70% occurring once. Material: PBMCs. The receptors originated from a woman in her fifties or sixties in good health and CMV-seropositive.

This clone was recorded once. CDR3 coding DNA: TGTGCCAGCAGCCGGGCGGGGACGGGCTTCTCTGGGGCCAACGTCCTGACTTTC. It encodes CASSRAGTGFSGANVLTF. This chain connects TRBV5-6 to TRBJ2-6; tentatively, D is TRBD2 (6 bases). The germline V gene encodes CDR1 SGHDT and CDR2 YYEEEE. The CDR3 runs 18 residues. The germline V and J ends were trimmed by 4 bases and 0 bases, with 17 bases remaining between them.

The V call is TRBV29-1, the J call TRBJ2-3; tentative D call: TRBD1 (5 bases). This CDR3 contains 14 residues. V was shortened by 4 bases and J by 0 bases, with 11 bases between the two germline ends. Germline V gene data show CDR1 as SQVTM and CDR2 as ANQGSEA. The CDR3: CSVGGQGSTDTQYF. The CDR3 bases are TGCAGCGTTGGAGGTCAGGGCAGCACAGATACGCAGTATTTT.

This chain links TRBV30 with TRBJ1-1; no clear D. There are 13 residues in the CDR3. Germline lookup yields CDR1 GTSNPN and CDR2 SVGIG (reference sequence). Trimming left V 2 bases short and J 3 bases short, with 10 bases between. CDR3 in DNA: TGTGCCTGGAGTAATCGGGGAGACACTGAAGCTTTCTTT. Its protein product is CAWSNRGDTEAFF.

This clone came up a few times. The gene calls are TRBV6-5 and TRBJ2-6; D not resolved. Looked up from germline, CDR1 is MNHEY and CDR2 is SVGAGI. CDR3 length: 16 amino acids. Trimming removed 2 bases from V and 0 bases from J, with 8 bases in between. DNA for the CDR3: TGTGCCAGCAGTTACGAGAGTGGCTCTGGGGCCAACGTCCTGACTTTC. Its protein is CASSYESGSGANVLTF.

This clone was counted a single time. J is TRBJ1-5 and V is TRBV6-1, with 8 bases aligning to TRBD1. This CDR3 has 15 amino acids. Germline V gives CDR1 MNHNS, CDR2 SASEGT. Germline trimming cut 4 bases from V and 7 bases from J; bases unmatched to any gene: 9. CDR3 protein: CASSGIDRGGQPQHF. Here the CDR3 DNA reads TGTGCCAGCAGTGGGATAGACAGGGGAGGACAGCCCCAGCATTTT.

The V and J genes are TRBV10-3 and TRBJ2-1; 7 bases fit TRBD1. Germline V CDR1 and CDR2: ENHRY, SYGVKD. This CDR3 is 14 amino acids long. Losses at the gene ends were 6 bases for V and 8 bases for J; bases not matched to a gene: 10. The CDR3 coding sequence is TGTGCCATCAGCGAGACCGACAGGGCCCATGAGCAGTTCTTC. Its translation is CAISETDRAHEQFF.

This chain joins TRBV6-5 and TRBJ2-5, with D possibly being TRBD2 (6 bases). The V gene lost 0 bases and the J gene lost 5 bases, with 13 bases spanning the gap. The CDR3 consists of 15 residues. The germline V gene encodes CDR1 MNHEY and CDR2 SVGAGI. The CDR3 region has the DNA TGTGCCAGCAGTTACTCTCCGGGAGTAGGGGAGACCCAGTACTTC. Residues: CASSYSPGVGETQYF.

The V gene is TRBV6-5, the J gene TRBJ2-5; maybe TRBD1 (6 bases). Germline CDR1 MNHEY, CDR2 SVGAGI. The CDR3 runs to 13 residues. V lost 7 bases to trimming and J lost 5 bases, with 14 bases between them. The CDR3 loop is CASTKPGVETQYF. DNA for the CDR3: TGTGCCAGCACCAAGCCAGGGGTGGAGACCCAGTACTTC.

This clone showed up just once. This rearrangement joins TRBV5-6 to TRBJ2-5; 10 bases match TRBD1. Germline assignment: CDR1 SGHDT and CDR2 YYEEEE. After removal of 4 bases from V and 1 base from J, the junction contained 7 bases not matched to a gene. The CDR3 has 16 residues. CDR3 coding DNA: TGTGCCAGCAGCGGGCGGGACAGGGGATCCCAAGAGACCCAGTACTTC. This gives the protein CASSGRDRGSQETQYF.

This clone was seen a single time. CDR3 amino acids: CASSYGQSNTEAFF. The CDR3 bases are TGTGCCAGCAGTTATGGGCAGTCGAACACTGAAGCTTTCTTT. This chain uses TRBV27 with TRBJ1-1; D is unclear. This CDR3 is 14 amino acids long. Germline CDR1 reads MNHEY; CDR2 reads SMNVEV (reference sequence). V lost 4 bases and J 1 base, leaving 10 bases between the germline ends.

Only a few counts were recorded for this clone. V gene TRBV6-1 combines with J gene TRBJ2-7; TRBD2 might be the D (7 bases). This CDR3 region has 14 residues. The germline gives CDR1 MNHNS, CDR2 SASEGT. Trimming took 6 bases from V and 2 from J, leaving 14 bases between them. The CDR3 sequence: CASRGHGGPYEQYF. The CDR3 DNA reads TGTGCCAGCAGGGGACACGGGGGGCCCTACGAGCAGTACTTC.

J is TRBJ2-5 and V is TRBV19; D may be TRBD2 (7 bases). The ends were cut back, 3 bases at V and 3 bases at J, with 14 bases in the middle. This CDR3 comprises 15 residues. The V gene's germline CDR1 is LNHDA and CDR2 SQIVND (reference sequence). The CDR3: CASSMGGGSEETQYF. In nucleotides, the CDR3 is TGTGCCAGTAGTATGGGGGGCGGGAGTGAAGAGACCCAGTACTTC.

This clone was found once. V is TRBV2 and J is TRBJ1-1; D is uncertain. This CDR3 region has 12 residues. The germline V and J ends were trimmed by 4 bases and 6 bases, with 9 bases remaining between them. In germline, CDR1 is SNHLY, CDR2 FYNNEI. The CDR3: CASSAPPAEAFF. In DNA, the CDR3 is TGTGCCAGCAGTGCCCCCCCGGCTGAAGCTTTCTTT.

The chain links TRBV28 to TRBJ2-5; D gene unclear. This CDR3 has 14 residues. CDR1 and CDR2 (germline): MDHEN, SYDVKM. The V gene lost 3 bases and the J gene lost 5 bases, with 13 bases spanning the gap. CDR3 coding DNA: TGTGCCAGCAGTTTCCCTGGGCCTGGTGAGACCCAGTACTTC. It yields the protein CASSFPGPGETQYF.

In regard to this clone: Distinct nucleotide sequences in the sample also encode this CDR3. The V call is TRBV10-1, the J call TRBJ2-5; weak D call: TRBD2 (6 bases). Looked up from germline, CDR1 is WNHNN and CDR2 is SYGVQD (reference sequence). The CDR3 runs to 11 residues. The V end lost 8 bases, the J end lost 7 bases, and 11 bases lay between the germline ends. The CDR3 sequence: CASPSVGTQYF. CDR3 nucleotide sequence: TGCGCCAGCCCTAGCGTGGGGACCCAGTACTTC.

The rearrangement uses TRBV5-1 and TRBJ2-7, with D unresolved. The CDR3 sequence is 13 residues long. Germline V CDR1 and CDR2: SGHRS, YFSETQ. V dropped 0 bases and J dropped 6 bases, with 10 bases sitting between them. In DNA, the CDR3 is TGCGCCAGCAGCTTGGATGCGTTAACCGAGCAGTACTTC. It encodes CASSLDALTEQYF. The variable domain in full, completed from reference TRBV5-1 and TRBJ2-7, reads KAGVTQTPRYLIKTRGQQVTLSCSPISGHRSVSWYQQTPGQGLQFLFEYFSETQRNKGNFPGRFSGRQFSNSRSEMNVSTLELGDSALYLCASSLDALTEQYFGPGTRLTVT.

The chain uses TRBV28 and TRBJ2-3, with TRBD1 matching 8 bases. Germline-derived CDR1 and CDR2 are MDHEN and SYDVKM. The CDR3 is made up of 16 amino acids. Trimming at V came to 7 bases and at J to 3 bases, leaving 12 bases not matched to a gene. CDR3 coding DNA: TGTGCCAGCACCTTATGGCGGACAGGGTGGACAGATACGCAGTATTTT. Protein sequence: CASTLWRTGWTDTQYF. Full variable domain (outside the CDR3, taken from reference TRBV28 and TRBJ2-3): DVKVTQSSRYLVKRTGEKVFLECVQDMDHENMFWYRQDPGLGLRLIYFSYDVKMKEKGDIPEGYSVSREKKERFSLILESASTNQTSMYLCASTLWRTGWTDTQYFGPGTRLTVL.